One sample yielded the 10 T cell receptor beta chains listed below, sequenced in a study of control samples from healthy donors and cancer patients. Clones were read by immunoSEQ multiplex PCR, and TCRdb kept only the in-frame ones, dropping some. Here the sample spans approximately 170,000 clones, 75% to 95% being singletons. Sequencing was performed on blood. These receptors were collected from a woman aged 25 to 39 in good health.

The rearrangement uses TRBV29-1 and TRBJ1-2; the match to TRBD1 covers 7 bases. Germline CDR1 reads SQVTM; CDR2 reads ANQGSEA. The CDR3 is 12 amino acids. Unmatched junction bases numbered 10, after V lost 7 bases and J lost 8 bases. CDR3 in DNA: TGCAGCGCCACCGACAGGGTAGGAGGCTACACCTTC. It yields the protein CSATDRVGGYTF.

This clone was observed a single time. This chain uses TRBV5-1 with TRBJ2-1, with D maybe TRBD2 (6 bases). Per the germline V gene, CDR1 is SGHRS and CDR2 is YFSETQ. V was cut by 4 bases and J by 0 bases, with 14 bases left in between. The CDR3 contains 16 residues. This chain's CDR3 is CASSPEGRSSYNEQFF. The CDR3 DNA follows: TGCGCCAGCAGCCCGGAGGGTAGGAGCTCCTACAATGAGCAGTTCTTC.

The chain uses TRBV24-1 and TRBJ1-2; D unresolved. Germline assignment: CDR1 KGHDR and CDR2 SFDVKD. The CDR3 has 12 amino acids. Trimming took off 5 bases at V and 2 bases at J, with 5 bases between the two ends. The CDR3 DNA is TGTGCCACCAGTGCCAGGAACTATGGCTACACCTTC. It yields the protein CATSARNYGYTF.

This rearrangement joins TRBV6-5 to TRBJ2-1; 8 nucleotides agree with TRBD2. The V gene end was trimmed by 2 bases and the J gene end by 10 bases; junction bases not matched to a gene: 10. CDR1 MNHEY and CDR2 SVGAGI come from the germline V gene. The CDR3 is 15 residues long. As DNA, the CDR3 is TGTGCCAGCAGTTACGGCGGACTAGCCCATCTCGAGCAGTTCTTC. Translation gives CASSYGGLAHLEQFF.

The chain recombines TRBV6-5 with TRBJ2-1; 9 positions agree with TRBD2. Germline CDR1 reads MNHEY; CDR2 reads SVGAGI. The CDR3 sequence is 15 residues long. The junction had 7 bases not matched to a gene; V was cut back by 8 bases and J by 2 bases. The chain's CDR3 is CASGPSGTPYNEQFF. The CDR3 DNA follows: TGTGCCAGCGGACCTAGCGGGACCCCCTACAATGAGCAGTTCTTC.

This chain uses TRBV5-6 with TRBJ2-3, with no clear D. The germline V gene encodes CDR1 SGHDT and CDR2 YYEEEE. V was shortened by 0 bases and J by 0 bases, with 11 bases between the two germline ends. The CDR3 totals 16 residues. CDR3 nucleotides: TGTGCCAGCAGCTTGGGGTGGGGTACTAGCACAGATACGCAGTATTTT. This encodes CASSLGWGTSTDTQYF.

The CDR3 DNA is TGTGCCAGCAGTCCCCCCGGGGTCCTAGTCCGAGAGACCCAGTACTTC. Its translation is CASSPPGVLVRETQYF. The V and J genes are TRBV28 and TRBJ2-5; maybe TRBD2 (5 bases). Trimming cost V 5 bases and J 4 bases, with 20 bases left between them. The CDR3 contains 16 residues. CDR1 and CDR2 from the germline V gene are MDHEN and SYDVKM.

CDR3 in DNA: TGTGCCAGCAGCTGGGGACAGATGAACACTGAAGCTTTCTTT. Protein: CASSWGQMNTEAFF. This rearrangement joins TRBV6-5 to TRBJ1-1; 7 bases are shared with TRBD1. Germline V gives CDR1 MNHEY, CDR2 SVGAGI. This CDR3 contains 14 residues. The J segment lost 0 bases and the V segment lost 6 bases, leaving 4 bases of the junction unmatched.

V and J are TRBV7-3 and TRBJ2-3; D gene unclear. The CDR3 has 12 residues. Between the trimmed V and J ends, which lost 3 bases and 4 bases, there was a span of 5 bases. Germline lookup yields CDR1 SGHTA and CDR2 FQGTGA. CDR3 nucleotide sequence: TGTGCCAGCAGCTTTCAGGCAGATACGCAGTATTTT. It encodes CASSFQADTQYF.

As regards this clone: This sample also contains other DNA sequences that code for the same CDR3. The chain recombines TRBV29-1 with TRBJ2-3; D ambiguous. V lost 2 bases to trimming and J lost 2 bases, with 5 bases between them. Germline loops: CDR1 SQVTM, CDR2 ANQGSEA. This CDR3 is built from 12 residues. The CDR3 sequence is CSVESSTDTQYF. The CDR3 DNA follows: TGCAGCGTTGAAAGTTCCACAGATACGCAGTATTTT.